This T cell receptor beta chain came from a study of beta chain features in type 1 diabetes. Study findings and constraints: Possible PCR preference for shorter templates applied equally to patients and controls. Resolution of whether HLA type affects TCRB rearrangement was not achieved here. A moderate, significant TCRB CDR3 shortening appeared in type 1 diabetes across four CD4+ subsets.

From germline, CDR1 is LNHDA and CDR2 SQIVND (reference sequence). This CDR3 region has 14 residues. V dropped 5 bases and J dropped 4 bases, with 12 bases sitting between them. As every portion of the isolated RNA was reverse transcribed, the sequencing read expressed TCRB transcripts. Sequencing was performed with immunoSEQ multiplex PCR; in TCRdb, only in-frame clones are kept and a portion is missing. The table shows about 700,000 clones, with over 10% occurring only once. This clone turned up a few times. Its antigen is not known. The clonotype comes from a man between 18 and 29 years old with type 1 diabetes. Source material: naive CD4+ T cells from blood. V gene TRBV19 combines with J gene TRBJ2-1, with D perhaps being TRBD1 or TRBD2 (5 bases each). The CDR3: CASSSTGRYNEQFF. CDR3 nucleotides: TGTGCCAGTAGTTCGACGGGACGATACAATGAGCAGTTCTTC.